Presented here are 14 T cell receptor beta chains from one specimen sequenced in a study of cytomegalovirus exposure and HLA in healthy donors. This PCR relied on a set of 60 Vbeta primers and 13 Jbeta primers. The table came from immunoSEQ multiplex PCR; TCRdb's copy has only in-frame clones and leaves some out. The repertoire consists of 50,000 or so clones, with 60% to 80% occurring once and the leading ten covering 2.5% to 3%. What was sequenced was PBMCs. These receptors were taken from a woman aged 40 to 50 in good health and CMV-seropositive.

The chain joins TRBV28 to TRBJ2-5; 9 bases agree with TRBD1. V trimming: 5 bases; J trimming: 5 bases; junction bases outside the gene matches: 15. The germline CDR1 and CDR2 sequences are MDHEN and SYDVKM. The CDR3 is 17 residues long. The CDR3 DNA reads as TGTGCCAGCAGTGGACCGGTCGGGACAGGGTCAATGGAGACCCAGTACTTC. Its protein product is CASSGPVGTGSMETQYF. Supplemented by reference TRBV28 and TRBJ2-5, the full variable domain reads DVKVTQSSRYLVKRTGEKVFLECVQDMDHENMFWYRQDPGLGLRLIYFSYDVKMKEKGDIPEGYSVSREKKERFSLILESASTNQTSMYLCASSGPVGTGSMETQYFGPGTRLLVL.

CDR3 in DNA: TGTGCCAGCAGCCCCGGGAGGCATAACAATCAGCCCCAGCATTTT. As protein: CASSPGRHNNQPQHF. The rearrangement links TRBV28 to TRBJ1-5; D gene unclear. The CDR3 covers 15 residues. Trimming took off 6 bases at V and 3 bases at J, with 15 bases between the two ends. Germline CDR1 is MDHEN and CDR2 is SYDVKM.

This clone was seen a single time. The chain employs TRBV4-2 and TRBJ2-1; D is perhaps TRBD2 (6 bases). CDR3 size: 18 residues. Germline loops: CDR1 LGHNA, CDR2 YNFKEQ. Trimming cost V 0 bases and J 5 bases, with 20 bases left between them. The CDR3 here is CASSQDLTSGLRNNEQFF. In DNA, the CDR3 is TGTGCCAGCAGCCAAGATCTCACATCGGGACTGAGAAACAATGAGCAGTTCTTC.

CDR3 DNA: TGCAGCGCTGCGGGGGCCACCATATATTTT. Amino acid sequence: CSAAGATIYF. The chain links TRBV29-1 to TRBJ1-3; tentative D call: TRBD1 (6 bases). CDR3 length: 10 residues. In germline, CDR1 is SQVTM, CDR2 ANQGSEA. The V end was cut by 7 bases, the J end by 9 bases, with 10 bases between.

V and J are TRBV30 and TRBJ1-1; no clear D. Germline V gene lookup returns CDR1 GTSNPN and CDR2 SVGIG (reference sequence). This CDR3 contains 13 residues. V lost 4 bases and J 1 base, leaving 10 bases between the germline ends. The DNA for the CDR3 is TGTGCCTGGACCCCGGACTGGAACACTGAAGCTTTCTTT. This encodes CAWTPDWNTEAFF.

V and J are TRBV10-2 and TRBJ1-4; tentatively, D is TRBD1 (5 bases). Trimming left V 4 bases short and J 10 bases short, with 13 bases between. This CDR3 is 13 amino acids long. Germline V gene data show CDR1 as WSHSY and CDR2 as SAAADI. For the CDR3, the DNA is TGCGCCAGCAGTGGGAGCAGGGAAGGAAAACTGTTTTTT. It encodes CASSGSREGKLFF.

CDR3 nucleotide sequence: TGCAGCCAAAGGAGGACAGATACGCAGTATTTT. This translates into CSQRRTDTQYF. The chain joins TRBV20-1 to TRBJ2-3, with D possibly TRBD2 on 5 matching bases. Germline CDR1 is DFQATT and CDR2 is SNEGSKA (reference sequence). The CDR3 extends over 11 amino acids.

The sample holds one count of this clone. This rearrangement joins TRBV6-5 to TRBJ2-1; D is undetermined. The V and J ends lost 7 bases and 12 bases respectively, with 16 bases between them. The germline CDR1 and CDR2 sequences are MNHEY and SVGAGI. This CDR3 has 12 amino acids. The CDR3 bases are TGTGCCAGCATCCTCCCCCCAAACAGGCAGTTCTTC. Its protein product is CASILPPNRQFF.

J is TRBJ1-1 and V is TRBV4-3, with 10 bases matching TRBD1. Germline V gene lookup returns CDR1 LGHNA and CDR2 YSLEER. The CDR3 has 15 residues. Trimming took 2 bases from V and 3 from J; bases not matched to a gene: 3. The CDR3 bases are TGCGCCAGCAGCCAATCAGGACAGGGGGACACTGAAGCTTTCTTT. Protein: CASSQSGQGDTEAFF.

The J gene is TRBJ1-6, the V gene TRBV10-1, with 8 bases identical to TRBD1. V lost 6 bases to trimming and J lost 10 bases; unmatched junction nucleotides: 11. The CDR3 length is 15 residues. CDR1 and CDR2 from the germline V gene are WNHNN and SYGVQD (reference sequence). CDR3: CASRTGEPYGSPLHF. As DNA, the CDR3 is TGCGCCAGCAGGACAGGGGAGCCCTATGGGTCACCCCTCCACTTT.

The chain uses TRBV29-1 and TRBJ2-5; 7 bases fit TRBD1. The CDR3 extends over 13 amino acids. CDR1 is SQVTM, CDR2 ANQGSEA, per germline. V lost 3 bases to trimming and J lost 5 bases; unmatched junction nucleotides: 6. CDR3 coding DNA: TGCAGCGTTGATGACAGGGTACGGGAGACCCAGTACTTC. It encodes CSVDDRVRETQYF.

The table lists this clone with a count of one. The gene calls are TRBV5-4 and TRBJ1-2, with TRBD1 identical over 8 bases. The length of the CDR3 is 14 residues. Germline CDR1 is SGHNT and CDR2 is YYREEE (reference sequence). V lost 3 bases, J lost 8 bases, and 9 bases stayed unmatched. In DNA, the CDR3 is TGTGCCAGCAGCTCCGGGACAGGCCTTGGGGGCTACACCTTC. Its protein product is CASSSGTGLGGYTF.

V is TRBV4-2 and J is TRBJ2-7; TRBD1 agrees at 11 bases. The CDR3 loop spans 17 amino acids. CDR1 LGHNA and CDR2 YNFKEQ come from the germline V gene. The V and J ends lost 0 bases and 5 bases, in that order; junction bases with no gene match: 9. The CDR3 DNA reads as TGTGCCAGCAGCCAAGATGGGTCCCGGGGACAGGGGGACGAGCAGTACTTC. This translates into CASSQDGSRGQGDEQYF.

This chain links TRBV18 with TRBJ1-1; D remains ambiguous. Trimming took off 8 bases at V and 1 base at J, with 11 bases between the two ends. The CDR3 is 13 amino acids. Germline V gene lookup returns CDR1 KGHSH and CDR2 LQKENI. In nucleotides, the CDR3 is TGTGCCAGCGTAGACACTCCGAACACTGAAGCTTTCTTT. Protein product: CASVDTPNTEAFF.